This entry lists 10 T cell receptor beta chains sequenced from one sample in a study of regulatory T cells in long-lasting Graves disease. Through Arm-PCR of CDR3 regions and iRepertoire HTBI primers, TCR beta libraries were built. TCRdb used MiXCR to reprocess the multiplex PCR reads, holding one entry per CDR3 protein. The table includes about 220,000 distinct CDR3 sequences, roughly a fifth detected once. As to time point: newly diagnosed GD, antithyroid drugs for less than 3 months. The TCR library was made from RNA extracted from PBMCs. The same data also contributed to another study, on T cells in Graves' hyperthyroidism and ophthalmopathy.

The sequencing here drew on peripheral blood mononuclear cells (PBMCs), taken at new diagnosis, from a patient treated with antithyroid drugs. The receptors were gathered from a woman aged 25 to 39 with Graves disease.

This clonotype was detected ten times or more. This sequence joins TRBV2 and TRBJ2-6, with D tentatively TRBD1 (7 bases). There are 16 residues in the CDR3. Deletions cut 7 bases from V and 2 bases from J, with 15 bases between. Germline-derived CDR1 and CDR2 are SNHLY and FYNNEI. CDR3 nucleotide sequence: TGTGCCAGCATGAGAGGGGGCGGGGCTGGGGCCAACGTCCTGACTTTC. Protein product: CASMRGGGAGANVLTF.

This clonotype showed up many times. This chain uses TRBV12-3 or TRBV12-4 with TRBJ2-6, with 9 bases fitting TRBD1. Trimming removed 1 base from V and 2 bases from J; junction bases left unmatched: 9. The CDR3 extends over 19 amino acids. The CDR3 is CASSLGTGARGPGANVLTF. The CDR3 DNA reads TGTGCCAGCAGTTTAGGGACAGGGGCCCGCGGACCTGGGGCCAACGTCCTGACTTTC.

Ten or more counts support this clonotype. This chain connects TRBV24-1 to TRBJ1-2; D might be TRBD1 (5 bases). The germline V gene has CDR1 KGHDR and CDR2 SFDVKD. This CDR3 contains 15 residues. V shed 5 bases and J shed 7 bases, with 19 bases lying between them. In nucleotides, the CDR3 is TGTGCCACCAGTGTCAGGGACGGGGGTCGAGGTGGCTACACCTTC. It specifies CATSVRDGGRGGYTF.

This clonotype was found many times. V and J are TRBV28 and TRBJ2-2; a weak D match, TRBD1 (5 bases). V was pared by 5 bases and J by 0 bases, with 13 bases between. The germline V gene encodes CDR1 MDHEN and CDR2 SYDVKM. The CDR3 totals 16 residues. The CDR3 here is CASSTHGRANTGELFF. The CDR3 DNA reads as TGTGCCAGCAGTACTCACGGCAGGGCGAACACCGGGGAGCTGTTTTTT. Based on the CDR3 plus reference TRBV28 and TRBJ2-2, the full variable domain is DVKVTQSSRYLVKRTGEKVFLECVQDMDHENMFWYRQDPGLGLRLIYFSYDVKMKEKGDIPEGYSVSREKKERFSLILESASTNQTSMYLCASSTHGRANTGELFFGEGSRLTVL.

In the case of this clonotype: Being one base from a much bigger clone, this may be a read error. The CDR3 DNA follows: TGTGCCAGCAGTTTAGGGACAGTCCCCTCTGGGGCCAACGTCCTGACTTTC. Residues: CASSLGTVPSGANVLTF. The chain employs TRBV27 and TRBJ2-6, with 7 positions matching TRBD1. Germline V gene sequence: CDR1 MNHEY, CDR2 SMNVEV (reference sequence). J lost 0 bases, V lost 2 bases, and 4 bases had no gene match. The CDR3 has 17 residues.

This clonotype was observed a few times. A junction boundary mismatches the germline segment, possibly from a read error. The rearrangement uses TRBV14 and TRBJ1-1; no clear D. Per the germline V gene, CDR1 is SGHDN and CDR2 is FVKESK. The CDR3 covers 14 residues. CDR3 sequence reads: CASSQPGMNTEASF. The CDR3, as DNA: TGTGCCAGCAGCCAACCGGGGATGAACACTGAAGCTTCCTTT.

This clonotype was picked up many times. The rearrangement uses TRBV28 and TRBJ2-1, with 9 positions matching TRBD2. Losses at the gene ends were 4 bases for V and 9 bases for J; bases not matched to a gene: 16. CDR3 size: 17 residues. The V gene's germline CDR1 is MDHEN and CDR2 SYDVKM. This CDR3 is CASSSSHLSGGSREQFF. The CDR3, as DNA: TGTGCCAGCAGTTCGTCCCATCTCAGCGGGGGGTCGCGTGAGCAGTTCTTC.

This clonotype was observed at least ten times. The gene calls are TRBV19 and TRBJ2-5; tentative D call: TRBD2 (5 bases). Between the trimmed V and J ends, which lost 5 bases and 5 bases, there was a span of 15 bases. The CDR3 is 14 amino acids. Germline assignment: CDR1 LNHDA and CDR2 SQIVND (reference sequence). The CDR3 DNA reads TGTGCCAGTAGTTCACTTCCGAGAGGGGAGACCCAGTACTTC. As protein: CASSSLPRGETQYF.

This clonotype was detected ten times or more. This chain uses TRBV5-6 with TRBJ1-1; tentative D call: TRBD1 (5 bases). Germline V gene data show CDR1 as SGHDT and CDR2 as YYEEEE. V dropped 4 bases and J dropped 1 base, with 17 bases sitting between them. The CDR3 is 16 amino acids. The CDR3 region has the DNA TGTGCCAGCAGCCCCCGGGCACTTACAGGGAACACTGAAGCTTTCTTT. Its protein is CASSPRALTGNTEAFF.

This clonotype was found many times. V gene TRBV5-8 combines with J gene TRBJ1-1, with D possibly being TRBD1 (6 bases). Trimming left V 0 bases short and J 5 bases short, with 11 bases between. The CDR3 runs 14 residues. Germline lookup yields CDR1 SGHTS and CDR2 YDEGEE. The CDR3 DNA sequence: TGTGCCAGCAGCTTGGAGGGGGGGGGGACTGAAGCTTTCTTT. Its translation is CASSLEGGGTEAFF. Looking up the rest from reference TRBV5-8 and TRBJ1-1 gives the full variable domain: EAGVTQSPTHLIKTRGQQATLRCSPISGHTSVYWYQQALGLGLQFLLWYDEGEERNRGNFPPRFSGRQFPNYSSELNVNALELEDSALYLCASSLEGGGTEAFFGQGTRLTVV.